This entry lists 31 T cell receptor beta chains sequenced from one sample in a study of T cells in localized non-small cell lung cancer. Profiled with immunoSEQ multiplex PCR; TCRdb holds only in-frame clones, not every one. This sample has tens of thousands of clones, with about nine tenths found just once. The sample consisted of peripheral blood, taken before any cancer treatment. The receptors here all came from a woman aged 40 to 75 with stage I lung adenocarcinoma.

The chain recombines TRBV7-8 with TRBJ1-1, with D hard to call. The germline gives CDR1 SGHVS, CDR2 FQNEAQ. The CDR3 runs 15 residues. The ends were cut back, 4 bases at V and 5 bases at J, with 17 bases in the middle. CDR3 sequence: CASSSLGALPTEAFF. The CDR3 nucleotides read TGTGCCAGCAGCTCATTGGGCGCGTTGCCGACTGAAGCTTTCTTT. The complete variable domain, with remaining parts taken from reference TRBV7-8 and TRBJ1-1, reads GAGVSQSPRYKVAKRGQDVALRCDPISGHVSLFWYQQALGQGPEFLTYFQNEAQLDKSGLPSDRFFAERPEGSVSTLKIQRTQQEDSAVYLCASSSLGALPTEAFFGQGTRLTVV.

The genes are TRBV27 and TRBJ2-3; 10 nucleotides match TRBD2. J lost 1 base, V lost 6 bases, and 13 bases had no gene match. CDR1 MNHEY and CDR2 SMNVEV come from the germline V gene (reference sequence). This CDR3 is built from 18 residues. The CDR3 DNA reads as TGTGCCAGCAGCCCTCTCTATCTAGCGGGAGCGGGCACAGATACGCAGTATTTT. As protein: CASSPLYLAGAGTDTQYF.

Here the CDR3 reads CASSLVANSYNEQFF. Written as DNA, the CDR3 is TGTGCCAGCAGCTTAGTAGCGAACTCCTACAATGAGCAGTTCTTC. The chain recombines TRBV7-9 with TRBJ2-1; D may be TRBD2 (5 bases). Per germline, CDR1 SEHNR and CDR2 FQNEAQ (reference sequence). This CDR3 is 15 amino acids long. V shed 1 base and J shed 0 bases, with 7 bases lying between them.

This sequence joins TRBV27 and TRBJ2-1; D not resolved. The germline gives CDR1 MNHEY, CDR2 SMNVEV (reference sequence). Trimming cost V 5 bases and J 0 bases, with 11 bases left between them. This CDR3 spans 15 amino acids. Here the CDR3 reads CASSLTRSSYNEQFF. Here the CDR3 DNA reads TGTGCCAGCAGTCTAACTCGTTCCTCCTACAATGAGCAGTTCTTC.

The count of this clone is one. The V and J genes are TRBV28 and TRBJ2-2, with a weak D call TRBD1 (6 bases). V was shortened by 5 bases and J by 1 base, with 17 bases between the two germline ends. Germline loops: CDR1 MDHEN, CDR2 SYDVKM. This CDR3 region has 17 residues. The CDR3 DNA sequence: TGTGCCAGCAGTGACAGGCGCACGCCTCGGAACACCGGGGAGCTGTTTTTT. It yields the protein CASSDRRTPRNTGELFF.

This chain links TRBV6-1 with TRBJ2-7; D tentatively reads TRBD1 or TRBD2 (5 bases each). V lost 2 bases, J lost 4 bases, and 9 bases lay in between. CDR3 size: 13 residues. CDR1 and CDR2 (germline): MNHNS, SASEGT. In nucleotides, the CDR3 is TGTGCCAGCAGTGAACGGGACGGATACGAGCAGTACTTC. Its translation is CASSERDGYEQYF.

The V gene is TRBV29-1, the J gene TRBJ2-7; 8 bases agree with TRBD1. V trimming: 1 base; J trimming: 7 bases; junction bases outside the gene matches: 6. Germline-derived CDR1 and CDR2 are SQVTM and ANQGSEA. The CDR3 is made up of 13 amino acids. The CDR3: CSVEGQGAEEQYF. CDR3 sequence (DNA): TGCAGCGTTGAAGGGCAGGGGGCGGAAGAGCAGTACTTC.

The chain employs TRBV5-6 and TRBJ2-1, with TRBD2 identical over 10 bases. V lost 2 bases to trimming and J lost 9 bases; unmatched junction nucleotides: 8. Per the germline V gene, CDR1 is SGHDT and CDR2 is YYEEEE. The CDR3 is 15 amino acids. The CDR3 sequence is CASSFGLAGVSEQFF. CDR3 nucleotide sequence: TGTGCCAGCAGCTTCGGCCTAGCGGGAGTTAGTGAGCAGTTCTTC. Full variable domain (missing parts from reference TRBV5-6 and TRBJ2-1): DAGVTQSPTHLIKTRGQQVTLRCSPKSGHDTVSWYQQALGQGPQFIFQYYEEEERQRGNFPDRFSGHQFPNYSSELNVNALLLGDSALYLCASSFGLAGVSEQFFGPGTRLTVL.

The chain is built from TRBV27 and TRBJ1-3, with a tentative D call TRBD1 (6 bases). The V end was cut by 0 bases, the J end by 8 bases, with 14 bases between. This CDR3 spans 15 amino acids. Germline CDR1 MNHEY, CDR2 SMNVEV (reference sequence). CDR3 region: CASSLSGGRSHTIYF. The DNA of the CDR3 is TGTGCCAGCAGTTTATCGGGGGGCAGGAGTCACACCATATATTTT.

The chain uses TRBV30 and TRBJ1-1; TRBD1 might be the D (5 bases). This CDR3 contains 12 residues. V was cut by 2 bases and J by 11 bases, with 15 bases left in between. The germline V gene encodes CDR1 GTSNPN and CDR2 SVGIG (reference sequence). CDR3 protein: CAWSQGGPGAFF. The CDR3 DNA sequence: TGTGCCTGGAGTCAGGGCGGCCCTGGGGCTTTCTTT.

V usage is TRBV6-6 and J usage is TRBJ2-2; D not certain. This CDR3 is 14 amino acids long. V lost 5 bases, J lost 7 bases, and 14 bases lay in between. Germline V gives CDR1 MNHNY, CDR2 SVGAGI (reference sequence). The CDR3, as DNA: TGTGCCAGCAGTCCCCCCCTAAGGGACGGGGAGCTGTTTTTT. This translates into CASSPPLRDGELFF.

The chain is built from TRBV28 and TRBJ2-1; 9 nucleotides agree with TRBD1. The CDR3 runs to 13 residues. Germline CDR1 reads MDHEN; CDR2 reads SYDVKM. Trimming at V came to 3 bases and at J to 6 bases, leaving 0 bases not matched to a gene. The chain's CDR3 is CASSLGQGNEQFF. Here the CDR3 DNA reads TGTGCCAGCAGTTTGGGACAGGGCAATGAGCAGTTCTTC.

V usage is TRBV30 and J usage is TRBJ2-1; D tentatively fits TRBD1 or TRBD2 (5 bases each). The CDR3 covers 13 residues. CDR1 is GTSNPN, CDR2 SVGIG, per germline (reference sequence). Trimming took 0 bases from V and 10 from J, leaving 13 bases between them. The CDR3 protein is CAWSVWGTPEQFF. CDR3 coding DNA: TGTGCCTGGAGTGTCTGGGGGACCCCGGAGCAGTTCTTC.

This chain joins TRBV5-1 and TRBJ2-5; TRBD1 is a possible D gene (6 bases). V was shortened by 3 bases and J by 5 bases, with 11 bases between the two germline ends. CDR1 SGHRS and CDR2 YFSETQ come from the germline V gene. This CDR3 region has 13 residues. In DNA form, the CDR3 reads TGCGCCAGCAGCTGGCAGGGGTTTGAGACCCAGTACTTC. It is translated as CASSWQGFETQYF.

CDR3: CASRLAGRQGNYGYTF. The CDR3 nucleotides read TGTGCCAGCAGACTAGCTGGAAGACAGGGTAACTATGGCTACACCTTC. The chain employs TRBV28 and TRBJ1-2, with 7 bases aligning to TRBD1. There are 16 residues in the CDR3. The germline gives CDR1 MDHEN, CDR2 SYDVKM. V trimming: 6 bases; J trimming: 1 base; junction bases outside the gene matches: 11.

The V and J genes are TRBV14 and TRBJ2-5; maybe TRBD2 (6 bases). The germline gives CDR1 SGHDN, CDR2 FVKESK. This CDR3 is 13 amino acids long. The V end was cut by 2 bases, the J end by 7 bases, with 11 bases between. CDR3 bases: TGTGCCAGCAGCCAATCACTAGCCACGACCCAGTACTTC. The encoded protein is CASSQSLATTQYF.

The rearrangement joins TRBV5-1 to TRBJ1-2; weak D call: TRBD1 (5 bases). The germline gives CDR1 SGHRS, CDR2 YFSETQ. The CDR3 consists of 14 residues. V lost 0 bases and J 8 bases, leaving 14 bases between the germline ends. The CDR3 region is CASSLELGVRGYTF. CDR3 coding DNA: TGCGCCAGCAGCTTGGAACTGGGGGTGCGCGGCTACACCTTC.

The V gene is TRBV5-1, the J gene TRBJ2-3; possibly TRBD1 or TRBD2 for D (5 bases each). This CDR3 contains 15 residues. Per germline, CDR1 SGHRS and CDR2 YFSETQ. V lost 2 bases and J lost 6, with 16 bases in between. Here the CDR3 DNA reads TGCGCCAGCAGCTTCCCGGGGTCAGGGATGGATACGCAGTATTTT. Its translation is CASSFPGSGMDTQYF.

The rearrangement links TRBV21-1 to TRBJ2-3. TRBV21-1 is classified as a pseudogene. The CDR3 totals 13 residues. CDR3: CASTVRLTDTQYF. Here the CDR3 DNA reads TGTGCCAGCACTGTCCGATTGACAGATACGCAGTATTTT.

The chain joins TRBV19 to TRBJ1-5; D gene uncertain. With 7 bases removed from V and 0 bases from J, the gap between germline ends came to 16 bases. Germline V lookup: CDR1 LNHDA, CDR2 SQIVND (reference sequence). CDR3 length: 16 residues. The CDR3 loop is CASKSLADYSNQPQHF. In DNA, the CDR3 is TGTGCCAGTAAATCTTTGGCTGATTATAGCAATCAGCCCCAGCATTTT.

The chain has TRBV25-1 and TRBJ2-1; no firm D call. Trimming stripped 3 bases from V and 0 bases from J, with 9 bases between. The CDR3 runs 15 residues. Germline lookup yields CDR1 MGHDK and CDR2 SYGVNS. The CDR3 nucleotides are TGTGCCAGCAGTGATACACGGTTCTCCTACAATGAGCAGTTCTTC. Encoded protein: CASSDTRFSYNEQFF.

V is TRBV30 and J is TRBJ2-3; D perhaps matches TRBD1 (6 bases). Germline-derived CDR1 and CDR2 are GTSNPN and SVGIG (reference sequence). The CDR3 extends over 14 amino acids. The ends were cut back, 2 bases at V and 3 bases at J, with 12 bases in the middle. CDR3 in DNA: TGTGCCTGGAGTATGGGGGCGGGTACAGATACGCAGTATTTT. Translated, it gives CAWSMGAGTDTQYF. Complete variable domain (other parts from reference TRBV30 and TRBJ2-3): SQTIHQWPATLVQPVGSPLSLECTVEGTSNPNLYWYRQAAGRGLQLLFYSVGIGQISSEVPQNLSASRPQDRQFILSSKKLLLSDSGFYLCAWSMGAGTDTQYFGPGTRLTVL.

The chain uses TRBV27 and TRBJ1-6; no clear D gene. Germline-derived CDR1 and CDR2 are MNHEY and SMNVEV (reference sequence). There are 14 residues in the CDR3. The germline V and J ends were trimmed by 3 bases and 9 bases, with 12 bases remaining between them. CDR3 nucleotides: TGTGCCAGCAGTTTCGGCGGCGGGATTTCACCCCTCCACTTT. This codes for CASSFGGGISPLHF.

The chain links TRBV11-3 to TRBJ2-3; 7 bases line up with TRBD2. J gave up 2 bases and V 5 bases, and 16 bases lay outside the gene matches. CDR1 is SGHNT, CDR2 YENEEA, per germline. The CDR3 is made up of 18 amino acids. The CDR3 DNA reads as TGTGCCAGCAGCCTACCTACCGGGACTATAGAGTTCACAGATACGCAGTATTTT. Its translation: CASSLPTGTIEFTDTQYF.

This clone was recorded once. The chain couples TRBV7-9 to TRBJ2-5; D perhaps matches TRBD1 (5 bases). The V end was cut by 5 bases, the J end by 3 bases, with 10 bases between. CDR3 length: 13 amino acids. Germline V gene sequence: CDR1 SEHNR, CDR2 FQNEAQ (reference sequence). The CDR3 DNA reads TGTGCCAGCAGCGATTGGGGCGAAGAGACCCAGTACTTC. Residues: CASSDWGEETQYF.

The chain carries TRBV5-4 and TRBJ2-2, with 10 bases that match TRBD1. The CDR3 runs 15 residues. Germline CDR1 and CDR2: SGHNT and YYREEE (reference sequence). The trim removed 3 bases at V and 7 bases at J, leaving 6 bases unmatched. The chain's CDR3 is CASSSGTGDIGELFF. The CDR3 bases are TGTGCCAGCAGCTCCGGGACAGGGGACATCGGGGAGCTGTTTTTT.

DNA for the CDR3: TGTGCCAGCTCACAGGGGCCGAACACTGAAGCTTTCTTT. Its protein is CASSQGPNTEAFF. V and J are TRBV18 and TRBJ1-1; tentative D call: TRBD1 (5 bases). Germline lookup yields CDR1 KGHSH and CDR2 LQKENI. The CDR3 consists of 13 residues. The ends were cut back, 4 bases at V and 1 base at J, with 7 bases in the middle.

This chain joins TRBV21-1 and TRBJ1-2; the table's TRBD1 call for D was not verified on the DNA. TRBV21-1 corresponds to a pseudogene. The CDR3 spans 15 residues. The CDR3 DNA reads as TGTGCCAGCAGCAACCGACAGGGCAGGAGGTATGGCTACACCTTC. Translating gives CASSNRQGRRYGYTF.

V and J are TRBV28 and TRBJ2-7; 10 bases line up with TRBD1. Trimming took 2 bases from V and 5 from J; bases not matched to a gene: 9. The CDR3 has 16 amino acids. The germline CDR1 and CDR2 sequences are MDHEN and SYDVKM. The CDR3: CASSLLSSGQGDEQYF. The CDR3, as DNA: TGTGCCAGCAGTTTACTTTCCTCTGGACAGGGGGACGAGCAGTACTTC. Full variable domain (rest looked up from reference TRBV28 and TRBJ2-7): DVKVTQSSRYLVKRTGEKVFLECVQDMDHENMFWYRQDPGLGLRLIYFSYDVKMKEKGDIPEGYSVSREKKERFSLILESASTNQTSMYLCASSLLSSGQGDEQYFGPGTRLTVT.

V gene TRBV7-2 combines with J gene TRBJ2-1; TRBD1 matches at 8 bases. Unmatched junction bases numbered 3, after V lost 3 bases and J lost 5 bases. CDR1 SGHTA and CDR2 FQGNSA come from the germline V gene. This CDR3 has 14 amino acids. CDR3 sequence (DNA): TGTGCCAGCAGCTTGCGACAGGGGAACAATGAGCAGTTCTTC. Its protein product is CASSLRQGNNEQFF.

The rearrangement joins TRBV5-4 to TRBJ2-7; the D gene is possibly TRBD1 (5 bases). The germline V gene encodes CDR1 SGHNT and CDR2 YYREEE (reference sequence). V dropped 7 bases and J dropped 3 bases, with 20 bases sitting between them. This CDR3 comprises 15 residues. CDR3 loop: CASRAGRQQSYEQYF. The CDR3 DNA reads TGTGCCAGCCGGGCAGGGCGGCAGCAAAGCTACGAGCAGTACTTC.